This paragraph reports one T cell receptor (beta chain). Its target is not known. This CDR3 has 14 residues. Germline CDR1 MNHEY, CDR2 SMNVEV (reference sequence). The V end lost 3 bases, the J end lost 0 bases, and 8 bases lay between the germline ends. The data are from a study of blood T cells in healthy people across ages. Combining a sample-barcoded 5' primer with a J-beta primer mix, a second PCR ran for roughly 7 to 12 cycles. Each cDNA molecule, via a template-switch adaptor with 12 random nucleotides, was tagged. TCRdb reprocessed the 5' RACE reads via MiXCR and lists one record per CDR3 protein. The profile shows hundreds of thousands of distinct CDR3 sequences, 32% of them singletons. Study-wide results and limits: Observed TCR beta diversity per million T cells went down as age went up. This fall followed a roughly linear course with age. Bulk PBMC profiling left naive and antigen-experienced comparisons inconclusive.

Donors were systemically healthy Caucasian individuals from Russia aged about 6 to 95 years. Sequencing was performed on blood. The source of this sequence is a woman at least 80 years old in good health. The V gene is TRBV27, the J gene TRBJ1-1, with D possibly matching TRBD1 (5 bases). The CDR3 DNA is TGTGCCAGCAGTTTCCTGGACATGAACACTGAAGCTTTCTTT. Translated, it gives CASSFLDMNTEAFF.